This T cell receptor (beta chain) was sequenced during a study of T cell repertoires in cytomegalovirus infection. On the study more broadly: Matching HLA type and CMV infection were both indicated by public TCR beta signatures.

Regarding this clonotype: The antigen is unknown. A much more abundant neighbour one base away suggests this may be a read error.

TCRdb re-analysed the reads in MiXCR, keeping a single row per CDR3 protein. The top ten hold roughly 10% of the sample, which has about 490,000 distinct CDR3 sequences, around 11% seen once. Germline CDR1 LNHDA, CDR2 SQIVND (reference sequence). This CDR3 region has 15 residues. With 5 bases removed from V and 4 bases from J, the gap between germline ends came to 17 bases. General observations from the study: Adding up the frequency of public TCR beta families identified people who carried CMV plus the relevant HLA. There were HLA-C-restricted CMV-specific TCR beta clonotypes dominating the ex vivo response.

This TCR came from a human donor in good health (CMV status not recorded). Some clones in this sample may be carry-over from other donors' samples. The chain has TRBV19 and TRBJ1-1, with D unresolved. Sequenced: PBMCs. In nucleotides, the CDR3 is TGTGCCAGTAGTGCCAGTTCCGGAGGAGGCACTGAAGCTTTCTTT. Residues: CASSASSGGGTEAFF.